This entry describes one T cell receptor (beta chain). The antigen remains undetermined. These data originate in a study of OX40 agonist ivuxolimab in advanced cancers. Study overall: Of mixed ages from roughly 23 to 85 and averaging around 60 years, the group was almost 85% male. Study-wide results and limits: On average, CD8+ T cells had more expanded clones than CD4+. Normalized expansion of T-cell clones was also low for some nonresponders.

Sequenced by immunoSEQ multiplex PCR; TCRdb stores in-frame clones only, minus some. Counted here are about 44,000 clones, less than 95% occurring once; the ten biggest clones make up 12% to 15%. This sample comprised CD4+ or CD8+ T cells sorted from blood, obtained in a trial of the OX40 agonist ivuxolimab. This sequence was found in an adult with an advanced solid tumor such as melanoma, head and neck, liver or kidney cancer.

The CDR3 reads CASSPRGASKDYEQYF. The CDR3 nucleotides are TGTGCCAGCAGCCCCCGGGGCGCTAGTAAAGATTACGAGCAGTACTTC. The chain recombines TRBV5-8 with TRBJ2-7; D is tentatively TRBD1 or TRBD2 (5 bases each). Germline V gene sequence: CDR1 SGHTS, CDR2 YDEGEE. This CDR3 is 16 amino acids long. The V gene lost 4 bases and the J gene lost 4 bases, with 21 bases spanning the gap.